The clone carrying this TCR beta chain was detected a few times. Its antigen is as yet unknown. The sample belongs to a study of T-cell memory formation after mild COVID-19. General study results and limits: Cross-reactive memory seemingly joined, as some responding clones were found in pre-infection memory.

Barcoded TCR alpha and TCR beta cDNA libraries with UMIs came from 5'RACE using constant-segment primers. TCRdb re-called the 5' RACE reads with MiXCR, one entry per CDR3 protein. The sample carries about 180,000 distinct CDR3 sequences, 16% recorded once. Between the trimmed V and J ends, which lost 6 bases and 1 base, there was a span of 15 bases. Germline V gives CDR1 LGHNA, CDR2 YSLEER. The CDR3 totals 15 residues. The clonotype originates from an adult woman who had mild COVID-19 (a few samples of this study predate the infection). Cell type and time point are not known. The chain couples TRBV4-3 to TRBJ1-2; TRBD1 might be the D (5 bases). The sequencing sample was made of PBMCs or a T cell subset sorted from them (not recorded which). CDR3 DNA sequence: TGCGCCAGCAGTCTATCCGCCGGGGGTAACTATGGCTACACCTTC. Its protein is CASSLSAGGNYGYTF.